This TCR beta chain was sequenced in a study of regulatory T cells in long-lasting Graves disease. Study in general: Persistence in Graves' disease required over 5 years of antithyroid drugs plus positive TSH receptor antibodies.

Looked up from germline, CDR1 is SGHVS and CDR2 is FQNEAQ. The CDR3 has 15 amino acids. V shed 5 bases and J shed 1 base, with 14 bases lying between them. Many counts were recorded for this clonotype. The antigen is undetermined. Study observations and caveats: Limited sample numbers may have lowered accuracy. Whereas about a thousand public clonotypes were shared by new patients, persistent patients shared more, at about 2,500.

Both iRepertoire HTBI primers and Arm-PCR of CDR3 regions were used to build the TCR beta libraries. TCRdb processed the multiplex PCR reads anew with MiXCR; each CDR3 protein has one entry. In the table there are hundreds of thousands of distinct CDR3 sequences, roughly 23% of which are singletons. Sample time point: persistent/refractory GD, antithyroid drugs over 5 years with positive TRAb. The TCR library was made from RNA extracted from PBMCs. Sample: peripheral blood mononuclear cells (PBMCs), taken when the disease was refractory, from a patient treated with antithyroid drugs. The receptor was isolated from a female donor with Graves disease. The chain couples TRBV7-8 to TRBJ2-5; D not certain. For the CDR3, the DNA is TGTGCCAGCAGCCCTGGGGTTGCCGTCCAAGAGACCCAGTACTTC. It translates to CASSPGVAVQETQYF.